The 24 T cell receptor beta chains below come from one sample, sequenced in a study of regulatory T cells in long-lasting Graves disease. Time point here: newly diagnosed GD, antithyroid drugs for less than 3 months. Isolated PBMC RNA provided the starting material for the TCR library. HTBI primers from iRepertoire and Arm-PCR of CDR3 regions yielded the TCR beta libraries. Using its own MiXCR run on the multiplex PCR reads, TCRdb lists one record per CDR3 protein. The data hold 400,000 to 500,000 distinct CDR3 sequences, with about 17% observed a single time. The sample also formed part of further work on T cells in Graves' hyperthyroidism and ophthalmopathy.

Sequenced material: peripheral blood mononuclear cells (PBMCs), taken at new diagnosis, from a patient treated with antithyroid drugs. The receptor source for this set is a woman under 30 with Graves disease.

The V gene is TRBV27, the J gene TRBJ2-7; D is perhaps TRBD1 or TRBD2 (5 bases each). The length of the CDR3 is 11 residues. V lost 4 bases and J 5 bases, leaving 6 bases between the germline ends. Looked up from germline, CDR1 is MNHEY and CDR2 is SMNVEV (reference sequence). The CDR3 coding sequence is TGTGCCAGCAGTTGGGGGAACGAGCAGTACTTC. Its translation is CASSWGNEQYF.

This clonotype was detected many times. The gene calls are TRBV30 and TRBJ1-5; D might be TRBD1 (5 bases). V was pared by 1 base and J by 0 bases, with 7 bases between. Germline V CDR1 and CDR2: GTSNPN, SVGIG (reference sequence). The CDR3 is made up of 14 amino acids. The CDR3 loop is CAWSAGYSNQPQHF. Here the CDR3 DNA reads TGTGCCTGGAGTGCAGGGTATAGCAATCAGCCCCAGCATTTT. The full variable domain, rest sourced from reference TRBV30 and TRBJ1-5, is SQTIHQWPATLVQPVGSPLSLECTVEGTSNPNLYWYRQAAGRGLQLLFYSVGIGQISSEVPQNLSASRPQDRQFILSSKKLLLSDSGFYLCAWSAGYSNQPQHFGDGTRLSIL.

This clonotype was observed at least ten times. The CDR3 coding sequence is TGTGCCAGCAGAAATACCGGGACTAGCGGCTACGAGCAGTACTTC. Amino acids: CASRNTGTSGYEQYF. The genes are TRBV6-4 and TRBJ2-7; 11 bases are a match to TRBD2. Germline CDR1 reads MRHNA; CDR2 reads SNTAGT. The CDR3 length is 15 residues. The ends lost 6 bases at V and 3 bases at J; junction bases unmatched: 7.

V and J are TRBV5-1 and TRBJ2-2; no clear D. Trimming cost V 3 bases and J 5 bases, with 11 bases left between them. This CDR3 region has 14 residues. From germline, CDR1 is SGHRS and CDR2 YFSETQ. This chain's CDR3 is CASSSAYQTGELFF. DNA of the CDR3: TGCGCCAGCAGCTCCGCTTACCAAACCGGGGAGCTGTTTTTT.

This clonotype showed up many times. The gene calls are TRBV20-1 and TRBJ2-1, with D perhaps TRBD2 (5 bases). The germline gives CDR1 DFQATT, CDR2 SNEGSKA (reference sequence). The length of the CDR3 is 17 residues. V shed 0 bases and J shed 1 base, with 16 bases lying between them. CDR3 protein: CSARDGRVWASYNEQFF. The CDR3 DNA reads as TGCAGTGCTAGAGATGGGCGGGTGTGGGCGTCCTACAATGAGCAGTTCTTC.

Many counts were recorded for this clonotype. The chain recombines TRBV10-1 with TRBJ2-7; TRBD2 matches at 7 bases. The trim removed 5 bases at V and 2 bases at J, leaving 6 bases unmatched. CDR1 is WNHNN and CDR2 is SYGVQD in the germline V gene (reference sequence). The CDR3 has 14 residues. The CDR3 DNA reads TGCGCCAGCAGTCAAACCGGGACTACCTACGAGCAGTACTTC. Translation: CASSQTGTTYEQYF.

The rearrangement uses TRBV27 and TRBJ2-5; 10 bases are shared with TRBD2. The germline V gene encodes CDR1 MNHEY and CDR2 SMNVEV (reference sequence). V dropped 1 base and J dropped 2; count of bases not matched to a gene: 4. CDR3 size: 16 residues. This chain's CDR3 is CASSLFSGRIQETQYF. Written as DNA, the CDR3 is TGTGCCAGCAGTTTATTTAGCGGGAGGATACAAGAGACCCAGTACTTC.

The table lists this clonotype with many counts. The V and J genes are TRBV11-3 and TRBJ2-7; possibly TRBD2 for D (6 bases). Germline values: CDR1 SGHNT, CDR2 YENEEA. Between the trimmed V and J ends, which lost 1 base and 4 bases, there was a span of 11 bases. This CDR3 is built from 14 residues. The DNA of the CDR3 is TGTGCCAGCAGCTTAGCGGGAGACGGGTACGAGCAGTACTTC. Translated: CASSLAGDGYEQYF.

This clonotype appeared a few times. The chain uses TRBV6-5 and TRBJ2-5; 8 nucleotides agree with TRBD1. J gave up 4 bases and V 2 bases, and 6 bases lay outside the gene matches. From germline, CDR1 is MNHEY and CDR2 SVGAGI. The CDR3 totals 15 residues. Written as DNA, the CDR3 is TGTGCCAGCAGTTACCCCGGACAGGGAGGAGAGACCCAGTACTTC. This encodes CASSYPGQGGETQYF.

This clonotype has at least ten counts. This chain joins TRBV28 and TRBJ2-3, with D unresolved. Trimming removed 5 bases at V and 6 bases at J, with 15 bases between. CDR3 length equals 14 residues. The germline CDR1 and CDR2 sequences are MDHEN and SYDVKM. The CDR3 spells CASSGVSDLDTQYF. The CDR3 nucleotides are TGTGCCAGCAGTGGGGTATCGGATTTGGATACGCAGTATTTT.

The chain employs TRBV27 and TRBJ2-2, with 12 bases that match TRBD1. The CDR3 has 17 amino acids. The V segment lost 6 bases and the J segment 4 bases; nucleotides outside the gene matches: 9. CDR1 is MNHEY, CDR2 SMNVEV, per germline (reference sequence). The CDR3 sequence: CASRVPGQGAFTGELFF. The DNA for the CDR3 is TGTGCCAGCAGAGTGCCGGGACAGGGGGCTTTCACCGGGGAGCTGTTTTTT.

The chain recombines TRBV29-1 with TRBJ2-5; a weak D match, TRBD2 (6 bases). This CDR3 has 11 residues. The V gene lost 8 bases and the J gene lost 5 bases, with 12 bases spanning the gap. Germline V gene lookup returns CDR1 SQVTM and CDR2 ANQGSEA. CDR3 coding DNA: TGCAGCCTCAGACGGGGGGAGACCCAGTACTTC. It yields the protein CSLRRGETQYF.

This clonotype has a handful of counts. The chain has TRBV12-3 or TRBV12-4 and TRBJ2-2, with unresolved D. The CDR3 runs to 14 residues. V shed 5 bases and J shed 7 bases, with 14 bases lying between them. The CDR3 region is CASSPSPANGELFF. In DNA form, the CDR3 reads TGTGCCAGCAGTCCCTCCCCGGCGAACGGGGAGCTGTTTTTT.

This chain joins TRBV6-2 or TRBV6-3 and TRBJ2-2; 8 bases are a match to TRBD2. This CDR3 is 13 amino acids long. CDR1 MNHEY and CDR2 SVGEGT come from the germline V gene. J gave up 7 bases and V 5 bases, and 3 bases lay outside the gene matches. CDR3 in DNA: TGTGCCAGCAGTGAACTAGCGGACGGGGAGCTGTTTTTT. Amino acids: CASSELADGELFF.

This clonotype was seen ten or more times. The chain has TRBV6-1 and TRBJ2-5; 8 nucleotides line up with TRBD2. The germline V gene has CDR1 MNHNS and CDR2 SASEGT. V was clipped by 1 base and J by 5 bases; unmatched bases: 0. The CDR3 is made up of 13 amino acids. CDR3 DNA: TGTGCCAGCAGTGAAGGACTAGCGGAGACCCAGTACTTC. This encodes CASSEGLAETQYF.

There are many counts of this clonotype. The rearrangement uses TRBV3-1 and TRBJ1-1; D gene unclear. Between the trimmed V and J ends, which lost 5 bases and 5 bases, there was a span of 12 bases. In germline, CDR1 is LGHDT, CDR2 YNNKEL (reference sequence). The CDR3 is made up of 13 amino acids. This CDR3 reads CASSVEWRTEAFF. CDR3 DNA sequence: TGTGCCAGCAGCGTTGAGTGGAGGACTGAAGCTTTCTTT.

V and J are TRBV10-2 and TRBJ1-5; D not resolved. The V end was cut by 6 bases, the J end by 0 bases, with 9 bases between. The CDR3 totals 14 residues. From germline, CDR1 is WSHSY and CDR2 SAAADI. The CDR3 here is CASSGKSSNQPQHF. CDR3 nucleotides: TGCGCCAGCAGCGGAAAGTCTAGCAATCAGCCCCAGCATTTT.

This clonotype was picked up many times. This rearrangement joins TRBV2 to TRBJ1-5; D ambiguous. Looked up from germline, CDR1 is SNHLY and CDR2 is FYNNEI. The V end lost 5 bases, the J end lost 4 bases, and 6 bases lay between the germline ends. The CDR3 consists of 12 residues. In DNA, the CDR3 is TGTGCCAGCAGTTGGGGTAATCAGCCCCAGCATTTT. Protein: CASSWGNQPQHF.

This clonotype was seen ten or more times. The chain is built from TRBV20-1 and TRBJ1-5; D perhaps matches TRBD1 (6 bases). CDR1 DFQATT and CDR2 SNEGSKA come from the germline V gene (reference sequence). The length of the CDR3 is 13 residues. The V end lost 3 bases, the J end lost 4 bases, and 10 bases lay between the germline ends. The CDR3: CSASSGANQPQHF. Written as DNA, the CDR3 is TGCAGTGCTAGTTCGGGGGCAAATCAGCCCCAGCATTTT.

The chain joins TRBV9 to TRBJ2-1; a possible D gene is TRBD2 (7 bases). Between the trimmed V and J ends, which lost 4 bases and 8 bases, there was a span of 16 bases. The CDR3 is 14 residues long. CDR1 is SGDLS and CDR2 is YYNGEE in the germline V gene. In DNA, the CDR3 is TGTGCCAGCAGCAAGGTAGGGGGAGGGGATGAGCAGTTCTTC. Residues: CASSKVGGGDEQFF.

The rearrangement uses TRBV7-3 and TRBJ2-1; 8 bases map to TRBD2. CDR1 and CDR2 from the germline V gene are SGHTA and FQGTGA. The CDR3 runs 15 residues. V gave up 5 bases and J gave up 4 bases; unmatched junction bases: 7. CDR3 DNA sequence: TGTGCCAGCAGCCCCGGGACTAGACCTTACAATGAGCAGTTCTTC. It specifies CASSPGTRPYNEQFF.

The J gene is TRBJ2-1, the V gene TRBV5-1, with D perhaps TRBD2 (5 bases). V lost 1 base to trimming and J lost 3 bases, with 11 bases between them. The germline V gene has CDR1 SGHRS and CDR2 YFSETQ. The CDR3 contains 15 residues. The CDR3 protein is CASSLTSGYYNEQFF. The CDR3 DNA reads as TGCGCCAGCAGCTTGACTAGTGGGTACTACAATGAGCAGTTCTTC.

This clonotype was detected many times. The V call is TRBV12-3 or TRBV12-4, the J call TRBJ1-1; D not certain. CDR3 length: 13 amino acids. V lost 1 base, J lost 4 bases, and 7 bases lay in between. The CDR3 protein is CASSLVSTTEAFF. The CDR3 region has the DNA TGTGCCAGCAGTTTAGTTTCCACCACTGAAGCTTTCTTT.

The genes are TRBV19 and TRBJ2-1; tentative D call: TRBD2 (5 bases). Germline V gene data show CDR1 as LNHDA and CDR2 as SQIVND (reference sequence). The CDR3 length is 15 residues. V lost 6 bases and J lost 4, with 16 bases in between. Written as DNA, the CDR3 is TGTGCCAGTAGCTCGGGGTGGGGTTTTTACAATGAGCAGTTCTTC. This translates into CASSSGWGFYNEQFF. Full variable domain (rest looked up from reference TRBV19 and TRBJ2-1): DGGITQSPKYLFRKEGQNVTLSCEQNLNHDAMYWYRQDPGQGLRLIYYSQIVNDFQKGDIAEGYSVSREKKESFPLTVTSAQKNPTAFYLCASSSGWGFYNEQFFGPGTRLTVL.